This TCR beta chain was sequenced in a study of T cell responses to AZD1222 COVID-19 vaccine. Produced via immunoSEQ multiplex PCR; TCRdb's table is partial and in-frame only. Of around 120,000 clones listed, about 92% are singletons. The ends were cut back, 4 bases at V and 4 bases at J, with 23 bases in the middle. Germline assignment: CDR1 SGHDT and CDR2 YYEEEE. This CDR3 is built from 17 residues. With regard to this clone: Its specificity is not known.

Study-wide results and limits: It was only a handful of AZD1222 recipients who were seropositive at baseline. Repertoire samples came only from after the peak T cell response. Spike-specific TCRs gained breadth and depth after people received two AZD1222 doses. Vaccine-associated CD4 TCRs ranged over spike, dominating at 160-218 and 743-854.

The TCR sequence derives from an adult in good health. The material sequenced was peripheral blood, taken on day 0 of AZD1222 vaccination. J is TRBJ1-1 and V is TRBV5-6; a possible D gene is TRBD1 (5 bases). The CDR3 here is CASSRAGHRGSGTEAFF. The CDR3 DNA reads TGTGCCAGCAGCCGCGCCGGTCATCGGGGGTCTGGCACTGAAGCTTTCTTT.